The TCR beta chain under discussion was sequenced for a study of T cell repertoires in cytomegalovirus infection. On the study more broadly: Through public TCR beta signatures, both CMV infection and matching HLA type were indicated.

From germline, CDR1 is SGDLS and CDR2 YYNGEE. V dropped 0 bases and J dropped 2 bases, with 6 bases sitting between them. The length of the CDR3 is 14 residues. TCRdb redid the calling of the reads with MiXCR, one entry per CDR3 protein. The data show 200,000 to 300,000 distinct CDR3 sequences, with approximately 8.3% seen just once and approximately 15% held by the top ten. Details on this clonotype: No antigen is known for it.

Study-wide points: HLA-C-restricted, CMV-specific TCR beta clonotypes were dominant ex vivo. Based on cumulative public TCR beta family frequency, carriers of CMV plus the relevant HLA were identified.

Material: PBMCs. The chain recombines TRBV9 with TRBJ1-5; D uncertain. The TCR was taken from a human donor in good health (CMV status not recorded). Some clones in this sample may be carry-over from other donors' samples. The CDR3 coding sequence is TGTGCCAGCAGCGTAGAAGGTGGCAATCAGCCCCAGCATTTT. Encoded protein: CASSVEGGNQPQHF.